The rows below give T cell receptor beta chains drawn from one sample of a study of blood T cell repertoires in COVID-19. TCRdb keeps only in-frame clones here, not all; method: immunoSEQ multiplex PCR. The sample gives 150,000 or so clones, nearly 80% of which show up once; around 2.9% is in the top ten. The sample taken for sequencing was PBMCs or T cells enriched from blood (not recorded which). These receptors originate from a woman aged 45-60 years who had recovered from COVID-19. The CDR3 runs from the conserved cysteine through the conserved F or W. The order of the fields is clone size, V gene, CDR3 length, J gene, D gene, CDR3 protein, CDR3 DNA. D genes are given only for firm matches. The size entry is marked missing in some rows and otherwise reads once, few, many or a size class.

>-|TRBV16|14|TRBJ2-5|-
CASSQRGARETQYF
TGTGCCAGCAGCCAACGGGGGGCTCGGGAGACCCAGTACTTC
>-|TRBV3-1/TRBV3-2|13|TRBJ1-1|-
CASSPFSTPKAFF
TGTGCCAGCAGCCCTTTCTCGACACCCAAAGCTTTCTTT
>-|TRBV9|15|TRBJ2-2|-
CASSALRGNTGELFF
TGTGCCAGCAGCGCACTCCGGGGGAACACCGGGGAGCTGTTTTTT
>-|TRBV28|14|TRBJ2-1|-
CASSPDHRAGEQFF
TGTGCCAGCAGCCCAGACCACCGGGCGGGAGAGCAGTTCTTC
>-|TRBV4-1|15|TRBJ1-5|-
CASSQGGSGNQPQHF
TGCGCCAGCAGCCAAGGAGGGTCTGGCAATCAGCCCCAGCATTTT
>-|TRBV3-1/TRBV3-2|13|TRBJ1-2|-
CASSQPSSYGYTF
TGTGCCAGCAGCCAGCCTAGTTCCTATGGCTACACCTTC
>-|TRBV7-8|20|TRBJ2-7|TRBD1
CASSWDGQGAWGPRSYEQYF
TGTGCCAGCAGCTGGGACGGACAGGGGGCTTGGGGGCCCCGCTCCTACGAGCAGTACTTC
>-|TRBV19|13|TRBJ1-2|-
CASSIKPGGGYTF
TGTGCCAGTAGTATAAAGCCGGGGGGAGGCTACACCTTC
>-|TRBV6-5|14|TRBJ2-3|-
CASSYAGRLDTQYF
TGTGCCAGCAGTTATGCGGGACGGTTAGATACGCAGTATTTT
>-|TRBV11-1|14|TRBJ2-5|TRBD2
CASSLTSGAETQYF
TGTGCCAGCAGCCTGACAAGCGGGGCCGAGACCCAGTACTTC
>-|TRBV4-1|16|TRBJ2-3|-
CASSHDRDTSTDTQYF
TGCGCCAGCAGCCATGACCGGGACACCAGCACAGATACGCAGTATTTT
>-|TRBV7-3|16|TRBJ2-4|TRBD1
CASSPTGGIAKNIQYF
TGTGCCAGCAGCCCAACAGGGGGTATCGCCAAAAACATTCAGTACTTC
>-|TRBV27|14|TRBJ1-1|-
CASSFIATNTEAFF
TGTGCCAGCAGTTTTATAGCGACGAACACTGAAGCTTTCTTT
>-|TRBV4-1|17|TRBJ2-3|-
CASSHSRPLLGSDTQYF
TGCGCCAGCAGCCACTCTAGGCCCCTACTCGGCTCAGATACGCAGTATTTT
>-|TRBV6-1|15|TRBJ2-2|TRBD1
CASSERGQIVGELFF
TGTGCCAGCAGTGAAAGGGGACAGATAGTCGGGGAGCTGTTTTTT
>-|TRBV14|15|TRBJ2-6|TRBD1
CASRGQYSGANVLTF
TGTGCCAGCAGGGGACAGTACTCTGGGGCCAACGTCCTGACTTTC
>-|TRBV27|14|TRBJ1-2|-
CASSFGGAGYGYTF
TGTGCCAGCAGCTTCGGGGGGGCTGGCTATGGCTACACCTTC
>-|TRBV28|18|TRBJ2-7|TRBD1
CASSTLLDRDRGLYEQYF
TGTGCCAGCAGTACCCTCCTCGACCGGGACAGGGGATTATACGAGCAGTACTTC
>few|TRBV28|13|TRBJ1-1|-
CASSPSLNTEAFF
TGTGCCAGCAGTCCGAGCCTAAACACTGAAGCTTTCTTT
>-|TRBV19|14|TRBJ2-7|-
CASSMRSDRGEQYF
TGTGCCAGTAGTATGCGGTCAGACCGGGGTGAGCAGTACTTC
>-|TRBV11-3|15|TRBJ1-1|TRBD1
CASSLRTGLNTEAFF
TGTGCCAGCAGCTTAAGGACAGGCCTGAACACTGAAGCTTTCTTT
>-|TRBV19|14|TRBJ2-2|-
CASSTGAHTGELFF
TGTGCCAGTAGTACAGGGGCGCACACCGGGGAGCTGTTTTTT
>-|TRBV5-5|15|TRBJ1-1|-
CASSLGQISNTEAFF
TGTGCCAGCAGCTTGGGACAGATTTCGAACACTGAAGCTTTCTTT
>-|TRBV13|13|TRBJ1-5|-
CASSFRGTQPQHF
TGTGCCAGCAGCTTTAGGGGGACCCAGCCCCAGCATTTT
>-|TRBV5-6|15|TRBJ2-7|-
CASSLGPLRAYEQYF
TGTGCCAGCAGCTTGGGTCCCCTCCGGGCCTACGAGCAGTACTTC
>-|TRBV10-3|12|TRBJ1-1|-
CAISTGNTEAFF
TGTGCCATCTCGACGGGGAACACTGAAGCTTTCTTT
>-|TRBV27|15|TRBJ2-7|TRBD1
CASSLTGQHSYEQYF
TGTGCCAGCAGTTTAACGGGACAGCATTCCTACGAGCAGTACTTC
>-|TRBV28|17|TRBJ1-5|-
CASSPRVGGIQIQPQHF
TGTGCCAGCAGTCCCCGTGTAGGGGGTATCCAGATTCAGCCCCAGCATTTT
>-|TRBV29-1|13|TRBJ1-5|TRBD1
CSVTTGVNQPQHF
TGCAGCGTTACGACAGGGGTGAATCAGCCCCAGCATTTT
>-|TRBV6-1|13|TRBJ2-5|-
CASSEQGRETQYF
TGTGCCAGCAGTGAACAGGGGCGAGAGACCCAGTACTTC
>once|TRBV27|14|TRBJ1-1|-
CASSLWAGNTEAFF
TGTGCCAGCAGTTTATGGGCAGGGAACACTGAAGCTTTCTTT